These 15 T cell receptor beta chains share one sample of origin, sequenced in a study of cytomegalovirus exposure and HLA in healthy donors. The PCR employed 60 Vbeta primers together with 13 Jbeta primers. Only in-frame clones appear in the TCRdb table, and some are missing; sequencing was by immunoSEQ multiplex PCR. This sample has under 300,000 clones; about 80% occur once, and the top ten carry roughly 7.4%. Sequenced input: PBMCs. The receptors stem from a woman aged 55-75 years in good health and CMV-seropositive.

This chain joins TRBV9 and TRBJ2-2; 8 bases are a match to TRBD2. There are 16 residues in the CDR3. V shed 3 bases, J shed 1 base, and the junction held 5 bases outside the gene matches. CDR1 is SGDLS, CDR2 YYNGEE, per germline. The CDR3: CASSASTSGNTGELFF. The CDR3 region has the DNA TGTGCCAGCAGCGCCAGTACTAGCGGGAACACCGGGGAGCTGTTTTTT.

J is TRBJ1-5 and V is TRBV29-1; 7 positions match TRBD1. Germline V gene sequence: CDR1 SQVTM, CDR2 ANQGSEA. The CDR3 runs 14 residues. After removal of 6 bases from V and 1 base from J, the junction contained 6 bases not matched to a gene. CDR3 nucleotides: TGCAGCGTCTCACTCAGGGGGAGCAATCAGCCCCAGCATTTT. Translation gives CSVSLRGSNQPQHF.

V and J are TRBV21-1 and TRBJ1-2; no DNA check was done on the table's D call, TRBD1. TRBV21-1 counts as a pseudogene. The CDR3 runs 16 residues. This CDR3 reads CASSQQGFLANYGYTF. The CDR3, as DNA: TGTGCCAGCAGCCAACAGGGTTTCTTGGCTAACTATGGCTACACCTTC.

The V and J genes are TRBV11-3 and TRBJ1-2; TRBD1 matches 7 bases. In germline, CDR1 is SGHNT, CDR2 YENEEA. V trimming: 5 bases; J trimming: 4 bases; junction bases outside the gene matches: 10. The length of the CDR3 is 15 residues. CDR3 in amino acids: CASSQAGTVRYGYTF. The CDR3 bases are TGTGCCAGCAGCCAAGCCGGGACAGTACGCTATGGCTACACCTTC.

DNA for the CDR3: TGTGCCAGCAGTTTAGGCAGCCCACAGTACGAGCAGTACTTC. Translated, it gives CASSLGSPQYEQYF. This chain joins TRBV28 and TRBJ2-7, with D hard to call. The CDR3 spans 14 residues. Trimming took 2 bases from V and 4 from J, leaving 12 bases between them. Germline V gene sequence: CDR1 MDHEN, CDR2 SYDVKM.

The CDR3 is CASNGGNYNEQFF. The DNA for the CDR3 is TGTGCCAGCAACGGCGGGAACTACAATGAGCAGTTCTTC. The gene calls are TRBV2 and TRBJ2-1; perhaps TRBD2 as D (6 bases). The CDR3 loop spans 13 amino acids. Germline V lookup: CDR1 SNHLY, CDR2 FYNNEI. V shed 7 bases and J shed 3 bases, with 10 bases lying between them.

This chain's CDR3 is CASSARENYEQYF. Here the CDR3 DNA reads TGTGCCAGCAGTGCAAGGGAGAACTACGAGCAGTACTTC. The gene calls are TRBV6-5 and TRBJ2-7; perhaps TRBD2 as D (5 bases). Trimming pared 5 bases from V and 3 bases from J, leaving 11 bases between. The CDR3 consists of 13 residues. The germline V gene encodes CDR1 MNHEY and CDR2 SVGAGI.

This clone appeared a few times. The same CDR3 can be traced to other DNA sequences in this sample. V is TRBV5-1 and J is TRBJ2-7, with TRBD1 matching 10 bases. The V segment lost 0 bases and the J segment 4 bases; nucleotides outside the gene matches: 1. This CDR3 is 14 amino acids long. Germline CDR1 is SGHRS and CDR2 is YFSETQ. CDR3 in amino acids: CASSLGDRGYEQYF. The CDR3, as DNA: TGCGCCAGCAGCTTGGGGGACAGGGGATACGAGCAGTACTTC.

CDR3 coding DNA: TGTGCCAGCAGTTCCCCTGGACAGCCGACGAACTATGGCTACACCTTC. Its translation: CASSSPGQPTNYGYTF. J is TRBJ1-2 and V is TRBV28; D possibly corresponds to TRBD1 (6 bases). Germline lookup yields CDR1 MDHEN and CDR2 SYDVKM. The CDR3 has 16 amino acids. Trimming took off 4 bases at V and 2 bases at J, with 17 bases between the two ends.

The rearrangement uses TRBV30 and TRBJ2-1, with TRBD2 identical over 12 bases. The V and J ends lost 6 bases and 0 bases, in that order; junction bases with no gene match: 12. Germline V gene sequence: CDR1 GTSNPN, CDR2 SVGIG (reference sequence). CDR3 size: 18 residues. CDR3 loop: CACNSWTSGDSSYNEQFF. The CDR3 coding sequence is TGTGCCTGCAACAGCTGGACTAGCGGGGATAGCTCCTACAATGAGCAGTTCTTC.

The V call is TRBV19, the J call TRBJ1-1; tentatively, D is TRBD1 (5 bases). V was trimmed by 8 bases and J by 5 bases, leaving 21 bases between them. The CDR3 runs 15 residues. Germline V gene data show CDR1 as LNHDA and CDR2 as SQIVND (reference sequence). CDR3 DNA sequence: TGTGCCAGTTCTCCTCTGTGGGGGGTACAGACTGAAGCTTTCTTT. Amino acid sequence: CASSPLWGVQTEAFF. Combining the CDR3 with reference TRBV19 and TRBJ1-1 gives the whole variable domain DGGITQSPKYLFRKEGQNVTLSCEQNLNHDAMYWYRQDPGQGLRLIYYSQIVNDFQKGDIAEGYSVSREKKESFPLTVTSAQKNPTAFYLCASSPLWGVQTEAFFGQGTRLTVV.

The chain has TRBV9 and TRBJ1-2, with 7 bases that match TRBD1. The V segment lost 4 bases and the J segment 3 bases; nucleotides outside the gene matches: 9. Germline-derived CDR1 and CDR2 are SGDLS and YYNGEE. The CDR3 has 15 residues. CDR3 sequence (DNA): TGTGCCAGCAGCTTTCGGGACAGCTGGGACTATGGCTACACCTTC. It yields the protein CASSFRDSWDYGYTF.

The chain carries TRBV14 and TRBJ2-3; 9 bases are shared with TRBD2. This CDR3 region has 16 residues. Germline CDR1 is SGHDN and CDR2 is FVKESK. Trimming took 2 bases from V and 1 from J; bases not matched to a gene: 4. The CDR3 spells CASSQPGLAGTDTQYF. CDR3 DNA: TGTGCCAGCAGCCAACCGGGACTAGCTGGCACAGATACGCAGTATTTT.

The chain has TRBV5-1 and TRBJ2-1; 7 bases line up with TRBD2. The CDR3 consists of 12 residues. V lost 7 bases and J lost 3; bases outside the gene matches: 1. The V gene's germline CDR1 is SGHRS and CDR2 YFSETQ. The CDR3 protein is CASGDYYNEQFF. CDR3 bases: TGCGCCAGCGGGGACTACTACAATGAGCAGTTCTTC.

The gene calls are TRBV19 and TRBJ1-1; the D is unclear. The CDR3 consists of 15 residues. The germline V gene has CDR1 LNHDA and CDR2 SQIVND (reference sequence). Trimming shortened V by 5 bases and J by 5 bases, and 18 bases separated the two germline ends. The CDR3 nucleotides read TGTGCCAGTAGTCCCGGGCAAGGGAGAGGTACTGAAGCTTTCTTT. This sequence encodes CASSPGQGRGTEAFF.